This record looks at one T cell receptor (beta chain) sequence and its context. Germline CDR1 SNHLY, CDR2 FYNNEI. The length of the CDR3 is 15 residues. Between the trimmed V and J ends, which lost 7 bases and 0 bases, there was a span of 16 bases. This specimen comes from a study of T cell changes during pregnancy in multiple sclerosis. TCRdb keeps only in-frame clones here, not all; method: immunoSEQ multiplex PCR. The sample lists some 74,000 clones; 85% to 95% were seen once. This TCR was sampled from a female donor with multiple sclerosis, enrolled in a pregnancy study. The chain uses TRBV2 and TRBJ2-7; D may be TRBD2 (5 bases). The source was peripheral blood, collected before pregnancy. The CDR3 nucleotides read TGTGCCAGCACTAACAGCGGATCCATCTCCTACGAGCAGTACTTC. Amino acid sequence: CASTNSGSISYEQYF.